The 25 T cell receptor beta chains in this list originate from one sample, sequenced in a study of PD-L1 blockade in urothelial cancer (dated by TCRdb to the late 2010s). Library creation used the immunoSEQ multiplex PCR assay. What TCRdb holds here is the immuneACCESS table cut down to in-frame rearrangements. Part of the clones is not present; checked against another copy, under half of the missing clones reflect an unresolved V gene, and the others are unexplained. For this sample there are under 60,000 clones; approximately 83% appear just once. The ten largest clonotypes hold around 9.3% of the sample. In light of the paper, this sample's time point label describes: peripheral blood 6 weeks after treatment start. Sequenced here: PBMCs, sampled around atezolizumab (anti-PD-L1) treatment. The source of these receptors is a man aged 55 to 69 with urothelial cancer.

In this sample, this clone turned up once. The V and J genes are TRBV4-1 and TRBJ1-6; 8 bases map to TRBD1. CDR1 is MGHRA, CDR2 YSYEKL, per germline. V gave up 1 base and J gave up 8 bases; unmatched junction bases: 4. This CDR3 contains 15 residues. Here the CDR3 reads CASSQGRTGYSPLHF. DNA of the CDR3: TGCGCCAGCAGCCAAGGAAGGACAGGGTATTCACCCCTCCACTTT.

This clone occurred once. V gene TRBV9 combines with J gene TRBJ2-1; 11 positions agree with TRBD2. Germline V CDR1 and CDR2: SGDLS, YYNGEE. J was trimmed by 3 bases and V by 5 bases; bases with no gene match: 4. There are 15 residues in the CDR3. The CDR3 DNA reads TGTGCCAGCAGAAGGGGACTAGCGGACTACAATGAGCAGTTCTTC. It specifies CASRRGLADYNEQFF.

The J gene is TRBJ2-7, the V gene TRBV14; D call uncertain. V gave up 3 bases and J gave up 2 bases, with 11 bases separating them. The length of the CDR3 is 14 residues. Per germline, CDR1 SGHDN and CDR2 FVKESK. CDR3 DNA sequence: TGTGCCAGCAGCCACACCAAAGCCCCCTACGAGCAGTACTTC. Amino acids: CASSHTKAPYEQYF.

CDR3 amino acids: CASSVGPPGAGQETQYF. The CDR3, as DNA: TGCGCCAGCAGTGTGGGTCCCCCGGGAGCGGGGCAAGAGACCCAGTACTTC. V is TRBV10-1 and J is TRBJ2-5; 7 bases are a match to TRBD2. Germline CDR1 is WNHNN and CDR2 is SYGVQD (reference sequence). The CDR3 contains 17 residues. V shed 4 bases, J shed 2 bases, and the junction held 13 bases outside the gene matches.

V is TRBV30 and J is TRBJ2-5, with D possibly TRBD2 on 5 matching bases. The V end lost 5 bases, the J end lost 4 bases, and 11 bases lay between the germline ends. Germline CDR1 and CDR2: GTSNPN and SVGIG (reference sequence). This CDR3 spans 12 amino acids. DNA of the CDR3: TGTGCCTGGGCCGGAGGACGAGAGACCCAGTACTTC. Translated: CAWAGGRETQYF.

This clone was seen only a few times. The chain links TRBV29-1 to TRBJ1-1, with 7 bases identical to TRBD1. The germline CDR1 and CDR2 sequences are SQVTM and ANQGSEA. J lost 7 bases, V lost 7 bases, and 6 bases had no gene match. The CDR3 has 11 residues. CDR3 loop: CSETGPGEAFF. The CDR3 DNA follows: TGCAGCGAGACAGGGCCCGGTGAAGCTTTCTTT.

This clone was found once. The rearrangement joins TRBV28 to TRBJ2-7, with D tentatively TRBD1 (5 bases). This CDR3 is built from 12 residues. Germline loops: CDR1 MDHEN, CDR2 SYDVKM. The V end lost 8 bases, the J end lost 2 bases, and 10 bases lay between the germline ends. The CDR3 DNA sequence: TGTGCCAGCTATACAGGCGCCTACGAGCAGTACTTC. Amino acid sequence: CASYTGAYEQYF. The full variable domain, rest sourced from reference TRBV28 and TRBJ2-7, is DVKVTQSSRYLVKRTGEKVFLECVQDMDHENMFWYRQDPGLGLRLIYFSYDVKMKEKGDIPEGYSVSREKKERFSLILESASTNQTSMYLCASYTGAYEQYFGPGTRLTVT.

This clone appeared a few times. The chain joins TRBV2 to TRBJ1-5, with D tentatively TRBD1 (5 bases). V was shortened by 5 bases and J by 2 bases, with 13 bases between the two germline ends. The CDR3 runs 15 residues. Germline CDR1 reads SNHLY; CDR2 reads FYNNEI. CDR3 sequence (DNA): TGTGCCAGCAGTACCTTCGACAGCGGCAATCAGCCCCAGCATTTT. It specifies CASSTFDSGNQPQHF.

The J gene is TRBJ2-3, the V gene TRBV7-9; weak D call: TRBD1 (6 bases). Looked up from germline, CDR1 is SEHNR and CDR2 is FQNEAQ (reference sequence). Trimming took off 5 bases at V and 3 bases at J, with 9 bases between the two ends. The CDR3 totals 13 residues. This CDR3 reads CASSPGTTDTQYF. The CDR3, as DNA: TGTGCCAGCAGCCCCGGGACAACAGATACGCAGTATTTT.

The gene calls are TRBV18 and TRBJ1-2; TRBD1 matches at 8 bases. Germline CDR1 KGHSH, CDR2 LQKENI. V shed 1 base, J shed 7 bases, and the junction held 5 bases outside the gene matches. The CDR3 has 14 residues. CDR3: CASSPRGQGSGYTF. The DNA of the CDR3 is TGTGCCAGCTCACCACGAGGACAGGGATCTGGCTACACCTTC. Full variable domain (remainder filled in from reference TRBV18 and TRBJ1-2): NAGVMQNPRHLVRRRGQEARLRCSPMKGHSHVYWYRQLPEEGLKFMVYLQKENIIDESGMPKERFSAEFPKEGPSILRIQQVVRGDSAAYFCASSPRGQGSGYTFGSGTRLTVV.

The V gene is TRBV5-1, the J gene TRBJ2-5; 11 nucleotides match TRBD1. V lost 4 bases, J lost 4 bases, and 3 bases stayed unmatched. The CDR3 totals 14 residues. Germline CDR1 reads SGHRS; CDR2 reads YFSETQ. For the CDR3, the DNA is TGCGCCAGCAGCCGGGACAGGGGGTTAGAGACCCAGTACTTC. As protein: CASSRDRGLETQYF.

The chain is built from TRBV19 and TRBJ2-7; perhaps TRBD2 as D (5 bases). Germline assignment: CDR1 LNHDA and CDR2 SQIVND (reference sequence). The CDR3 is 13 residues long. The germline V and J ends were trimmed by 3 bases and 4 bases, with 10 bases remaining between them. CDR3 sequence reads: CASSISAEYEQYF. The CDR3 DNA reads TGTGCCAGTAGTATTAGCGCGGAATACGAGCAGTACTTC.

The chain uses TRBV5-1 and TRBJ2-2, with 9 bases identical to TRBD1. Germline loops: CDR1 SGHRS, CDR2 YFSETQ. Losses at the gene ends were 3 bases for V and 1 base for J; bases not matched to a gene: 4. The CDR3 is 16 amino acids. The CDR3 coding sequence is TGCGCCAGCAGCTATACAGGGGGCAAGAACACCGGGGAGCTGTTTTTT. This encodes CASSYTGGKNTGELFF.

With regard to this clone: The sample contains more than one DNA sequence encoding this CDR3. The chain employs TRBV5-1 and TRBJ1-1, with TRBD1 matching 8 bases. With 4 bases clipped from V and 1 base from J, the junction kept 3 bases outside the gene matches. The germline gives CDR1 SGHRS, CDR2 YFSETQ. This CDR3 spans 14 amino acids. The DNA for the CDR3 is TGCGCCAGCAGCACGGGACAGGAGAACACTGAAGCTTTCTTT. It translates to CASSTGQENTEAFF.

This sequence joins TRBV30 and TRBJ1-3, with 9 positions matching TRBD1. This CDR3 is built from 14 residues. After removal of 2 bases from V and 4 bases from J, the junction contained 3 bases not matched to a gene. Germline CDR1 is GTSNPN and CDR2 is SVGIG (reference sequence). Here the CDR3 DNA reads TGTGCCTGGAGTCAGGGACAGGGAGGAAACACCATATATTTT. Translation gives CAWSQGQGGNTIYF.

The chain combines TRBV7-9 with TRBJ2-2; 9 nucleotides match TRBD1. J lost 6 bases, V lost 6 bases, and 2 bases had no gene match. The CDR3 is 13 amino acids. The germline gives CDR1 SEHNR, CDR2 FQNEAQ (reference sequence). CDR3 loop: CASRGTGSGELFF. The CDR3 DNA reads TGTGCCAGCAGAGGGACAGGGTCCGGGGAGCTGTTTTTT.

The gene calls are TRBV7-2 and TRBJ2-5, with TRBD2 matching over 9 bases. The V and J ends lost 5 bases and 5 bases, in that order; junction bases with no gene match: 9. The germline V gene has CDR1 SGHTA and CDR2 FQGNSA. The CDR3 is 15 amino acids. The CDR3 DNA follows: TGTGCCAGCAGCCCGAGAGGCAGCGGGGGGGAGACCCAGTACTTC. Translation: CASSPRGSGGETQYF.

The gene calls are TRBV2 and TRBJ2-5, with TRBD2 matching over 10 bases. CDR3 length: 15 amino acids. Trimming took 4 bases from V and 5 from J; bases not matched to a gene: 7. Germline-derived CDR1 and CDR2 are SNHLY and FYNNEI. CDR3 in amino acids: CASSGNSGGQETQYF. CDR3 nucleotide sequence: TGTGCCAGCAGTGGAAATAGCGGGGGGCAGGAGACCCAGTACTTC.

The V and J genes are TRBV6-4 and TRBJ1-5; D not resolved. This CDR3 has 15 residues. Trimming took 2 bases from V and 6 from J, leaving 14 bases between them. Per the germline V gene, CDR1 is MRHNA and CDR2 is SNTAGT. CDR3 residues: CASSDPKWAAQPQHF. CDR3 nucleotide sequence: TGTGCCAGCAGTGACCCCAAATGGGCCGCTCAGCCCCAGCATTTT.

This clone has just a few counts. This chain uses TRBV5-1 with TRBJ2-2; TRBD1 matches 10 bases. CDR3 length: 15 residues. With V trimmed by 7 bases and J by 0 bases, 3 bases remained unmatched. Germline values: CDR1 SGHRS, CDR2 YFSETQ. CDR3 sequence: CASRQGAANTGELFF. CDR3 in DNA: TGCGCCAGCCGACAGGGGGCCGCGAACACCGGGGAGCTGTTTTTT.

The chain couples TRBV4-3 to TRBJ2-3; TRBD2 is a possible D gene (6 bases). CDR3 size: 17 residues. Germline CDR1 reads LGHNA; CDR2 reads YSLEER. The ends were cut back, 3 bases at V and 1 base at J, with 17 bases in the middle. This chain's CDR3 is CASSQRALARGTDTQYF. For the CDR3, the DNA is TGCGCCAGCAGCCAGAGGGCACTAGCTCGGGGCACAGATACGCAGTATTTT.

The gene calls are TRBV5-1 and TRBJ1-4; 8 bases align to TRBD1. Germline assignment: CDR1 SGHRS and CDR2 YFSETQ. Germline trimming cut 1 base from V and 4 bases from J; bases unmatched to any gene: 6. CDR3 length equals 16 residues. The CDR3 loop is CASSLPQGAGNEKLFF. CDR3 nucleotides: TGCGCCAGCAGCTTGCCTCAGGGGGCAGGTAATGAAAAACTGTTTTTT.

The rearrangement joins TRBV9 to TRBJ2-7, with a weak D call TRBD2 (5 bases). The CDR3 is 14 residues long. The V gene lost 0 bases and the J gene lost 0 bases, with 7 bases spanning the gap. The V gene's germline CDR1 is SGDLS and CDR2 YYNGEE. The CDR3 spells CASSVGGSSYEQYF. In DNA form, the CDR3 reads TGTGCCAGCAGCGTAGGTGGGAGCTCCTACGAGCAGTACTTC.

This rearrangement joins TRBV6-1 to TRBJ2-7; 7 bases align to TRBD1. V lost 6 bases to trimming and J lost 2 bases; unmatched junction nucleotides: 4. The germline gives CDR1 MNHNS, CDR2 SASEGT. The CDR3 runs to 13 residues. DNA for the CDR3: TGTGCCAGCAGCGGGGACAGAGCCTACGAGCAGTACTTC. This translates into CASSGDRAYEQYF.

This clone appeared a few times. This rearrangement joins TRBV2 to TRBJ1-2, with 7 bases that match TRBD1. CDR3 length equals 13 residues. From germline, CDR1 is SNHLY and CDR2 FYNNEI. After removal of 4 bases from V and 5 bases from J, the junction contained 4 bases not matched to a gene. This chain's CDR3 is CASSVKGAYGYTF. CDR3 nucleotide sequence: TGTGCCAGCAGTGTAAAGGGGGCTTATGGCTACACCTTC.